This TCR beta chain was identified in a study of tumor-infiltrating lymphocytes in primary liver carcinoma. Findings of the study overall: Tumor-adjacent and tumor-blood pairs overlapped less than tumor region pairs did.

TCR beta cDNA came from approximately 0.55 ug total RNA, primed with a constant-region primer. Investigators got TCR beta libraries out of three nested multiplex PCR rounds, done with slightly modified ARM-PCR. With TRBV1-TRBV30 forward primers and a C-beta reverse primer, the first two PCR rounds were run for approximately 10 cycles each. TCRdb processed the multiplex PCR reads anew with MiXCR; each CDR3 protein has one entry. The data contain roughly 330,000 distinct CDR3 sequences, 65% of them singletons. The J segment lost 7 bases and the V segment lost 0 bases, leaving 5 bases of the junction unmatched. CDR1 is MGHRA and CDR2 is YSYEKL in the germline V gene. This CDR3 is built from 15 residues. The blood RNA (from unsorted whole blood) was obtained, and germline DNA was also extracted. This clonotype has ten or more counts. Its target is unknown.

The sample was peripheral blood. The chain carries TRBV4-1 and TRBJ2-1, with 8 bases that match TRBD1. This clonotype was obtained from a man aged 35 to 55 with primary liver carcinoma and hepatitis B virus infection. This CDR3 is CASSQDHHRGNEQFF. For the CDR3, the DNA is TGCGCCAGCAGCCAAGATCATCACAGGGGGAATGAGCAGTTCTTC.